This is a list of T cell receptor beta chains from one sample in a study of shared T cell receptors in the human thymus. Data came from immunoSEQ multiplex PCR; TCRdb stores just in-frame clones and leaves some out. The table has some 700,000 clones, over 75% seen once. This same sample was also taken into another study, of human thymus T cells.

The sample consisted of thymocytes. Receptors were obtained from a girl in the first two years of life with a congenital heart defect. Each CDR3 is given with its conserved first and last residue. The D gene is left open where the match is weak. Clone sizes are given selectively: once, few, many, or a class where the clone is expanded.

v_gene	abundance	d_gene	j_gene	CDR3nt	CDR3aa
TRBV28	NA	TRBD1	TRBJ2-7	TGTGCCAGCAGTTTAATGTGTGGGGACAGGGTGCCCCATGGGTACTACGAGCAGTACTTC	CASSLMCGDRVPHGYYEQYF
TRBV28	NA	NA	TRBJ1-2	TGTGCCAGCAGTTTACCCCCGGACAGTCGCAATGGCTACACCTTC	CASSLPPDSRNGYTF
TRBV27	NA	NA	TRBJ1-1	TGTGCCAGCAGTTTCTCTGCAGGGAACACTGAAGCTTTCTTT	CASSFSAGNTEAFF
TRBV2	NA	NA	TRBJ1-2	TGTGCCAGTGTCACAGGAAAGGGTTTCGGCTACACCTTC	CASVTGKGFGYTF
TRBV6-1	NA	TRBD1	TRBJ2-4	TGTGCCAGCAGTAAAGACAGGGGGAATGAAAACATTCAGTACTTC	CASSKDRGNENIQYF
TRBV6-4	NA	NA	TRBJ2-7	TGTGCCAGCAGTGAAACATTTCGGGGTTTGCCCTACGAGCAGTACTTC	CASSETFRGLPYEQYF
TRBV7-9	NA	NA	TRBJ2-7	TGTGCCAGCAGCTCCTCCCCCCATCGTGCAGGGCTCTCCTACGAGCAGTACTTC	CASSSSPHRAGLSYEQYF
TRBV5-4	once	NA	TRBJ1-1	TGTGCCAGCAGCTTGGAAGGGGAGAACACTGAAGCTTTCTTT	CASSLEGENTEAFF
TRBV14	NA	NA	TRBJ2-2	TGTGCCAGCAGCCGTAAGAGGTTCACCGGGGAGCTGTTTTTT	CASSRKRFTGELFF
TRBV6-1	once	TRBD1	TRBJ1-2	TGTGCCAGCAGGAGGGGGCCTCCTGGCTACACCTTC	CASRRGPPGYTF
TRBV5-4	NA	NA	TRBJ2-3	TGTGCCAGCAGCCGTTCATCCCAACTGGATACGCAGTATTTT	CASSRSSQLDTQYF
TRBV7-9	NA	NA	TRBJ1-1	TGTGCCAGCAGCCCCGGAGGTGAAGCTTTCTTT	CASSPGGEAFF
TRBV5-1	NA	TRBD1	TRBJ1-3	TGCGCCAGCAGCCAGGTCAGGGGGCCTGGAAACACCATATATTTT	CASSQVRGPGNTIYF
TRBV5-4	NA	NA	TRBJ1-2	TGTGCCAGCAGCTTGGATCTTTCGGGGGGCGGGAAAGGCTACACCTTC	CASSLDLSGGGKGYTF
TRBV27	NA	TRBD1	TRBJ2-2	TGTGCCAGCAGTTTGCTCCGACAGGGGAGCCTGAACACCGGGGAGCTGTTTTTT	CASSLLRQGSLNTGELFF
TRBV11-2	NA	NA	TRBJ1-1	TGTGCCAGCAGCTTATATCAGGGGCGCGAGTCGGAAGCTTTCTTT	CASSLYQGRESEAFF
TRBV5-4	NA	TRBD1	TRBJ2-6	TGTGCCAGCAGCTTGCCGCGGACAGGGGACTCTGGGGCCAACGTCCTGACTTTC	CASSLPRTGDSGANVLTF
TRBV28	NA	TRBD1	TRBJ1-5	TGTGCCAGCACCGACGAGGAGGACAGGGGGCTTCGCTATAGCAATCAGCCCCAGCATTTT	CASTDEEDRGLRYSNQPQHF
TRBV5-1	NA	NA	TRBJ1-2	TGCGCCAGCAGGGAGGGGATAAAGGATGGCTACACCTTC	CASREGIKDGYTF
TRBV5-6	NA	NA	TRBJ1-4	TGTGCCAGCAGCTTAACAGCGGACCGAATGAAAAAACTGTTTTTT	CASSLTADRMKKLFF
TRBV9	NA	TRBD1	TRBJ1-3	TGTGCCAGCAGCGTAGAGAGCGGGACAGGGAGGGATAGGAGCTCTGGAAACACCATATATTTT	CASSVESGTGRDRSSGNTIYF
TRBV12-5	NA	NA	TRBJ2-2	TGTGCTAGTGGTTTGGGACCCAGGGAAATCACCGGGGAGCTGTTTTTT	CASGLGPREITGELFF
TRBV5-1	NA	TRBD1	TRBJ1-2	TGCGCCAGCAGTACGGGGACAGGGCCCTATGGCTACACCTTC	CASSTGTGPYGYTF
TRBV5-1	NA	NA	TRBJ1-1	TGCGCCAGCAGCTTGGGCGGGGAGAAGGGGAATACTGAAGCTTTCTTT	CASSLGGEKGNTEAFF
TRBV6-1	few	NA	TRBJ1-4	TGTGCCAGCAGTGAAACGGGGGAATTGAGGTTTAATGAAAAACTGTTTTTT	CASSETGELRFNEKLFF
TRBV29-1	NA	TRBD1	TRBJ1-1	TGCAGCGCCAAAAATGGGACAGATAACACTGAAGCTTTCTTT	CSAKNGTDNTEAFF
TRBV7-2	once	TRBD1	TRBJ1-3	TGTGCCAGCAGCTTAGGTTATCGGACAGGGCTCCGCTCTGGAAACACCATATATTTT	CASSLGYRTGLRSGNTIYF
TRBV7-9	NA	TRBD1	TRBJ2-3	TGTGCCAGCACTGACACTTCAGGGGGCAGGGTAGATACGCAGTATTTT	CASTDTSGGRVDTQYF
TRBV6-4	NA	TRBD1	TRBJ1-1	TGTGCCAGCAGTGACTCGATTGAGGTTGGCGCGGGGGACAGGGAAACCAACACTGAAGCTTTCTTT	CASSDSIEVGAGDRETNTEAFF
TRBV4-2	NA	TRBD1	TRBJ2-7	TGTGCCAGCAGCCAAGTAGTCGCCCATGGACAGGGTGATCCTCAGAGAACCTACGAGCAGTACTTC	CASSQVVAHGQGDPQRTYEQYF
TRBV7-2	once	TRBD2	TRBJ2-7	TGTGCCAGCAGCTTCTTCGGGGGGGACTACGTAGCCTACGAGCAGTACTTC	CASSFFGGDYVAYEQYF
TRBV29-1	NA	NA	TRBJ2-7	TGCAGCGTTGATATCACAGGAGACTACGAGCAGTACTTC	CSVDITGDYEQYF
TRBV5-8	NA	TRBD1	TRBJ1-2	TGTGCCAGCAGCCCACCAGGGGGCAATTTTACTAACTATGGCTACACCTTC	CASSPPGGNFTNYGYTF
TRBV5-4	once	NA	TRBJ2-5	TGTGCCAGCAGCCCCGGGCTCCTCTCGGGGCAAGAGACCCAGTACTTC	CASSPGLLSGQETQYF
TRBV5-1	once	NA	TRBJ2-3	TGCGCCAGCAGCTTTAAGGAGGCAGATACGCAGTATTTT	CASSFKEADTQYF
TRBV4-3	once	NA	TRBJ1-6	TGCGCCAGCAGCTGGTCGGTTGCGGGGTACAATAATTCACCCCTCCACTTT	CASSWSVAGYNNSPLHF
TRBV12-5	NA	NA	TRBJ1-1	TGTGCTAGTGGTTTGCCAACGGAGGGACCCACTGAAGCTTTCTTT	CASGLPTEGPTEAFF
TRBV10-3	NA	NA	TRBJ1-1	TGTGCCATCAGCCTTGACAGGCCCCAAATGAACACTGAAGCTTTCTTT	CAISLDRPQMNTEAFF
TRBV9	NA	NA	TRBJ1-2	TGTGCCAGCAGCGTAGGCCAGGGCAGGGACTATGGCTACACCTTC	CASSVGQGRDYGYTF
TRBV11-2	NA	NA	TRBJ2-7	TGTGCCAGCAGCCTTGAACAGGGTCCCGCAGGACTAGTCGTATTTTTC	CASSLEQGPAGLVVFF
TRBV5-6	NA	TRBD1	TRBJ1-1	TGTGCCAGCAGCACGACAGGGTGGGGGAACACTGAAGCTTTCTTT	CASSTTGWGNTEAFF